The 18 T cell receptor beta chains given below trace back to one sample, sequenced in a study of cytotoxic CD8 clonotypes in ibrutinib-treated CLL. This table comes from immunoSEQ multiplex PCR, and its TCRdb copy is limited to in-frame clones, with some not included. The table includes about 200,000 clones, more than 70% detected once. The sample consisted of PBMCs, taken after 12 months of ibrutinib treatment. These receptor sequences come from a human donor with chronic lymphocytic leukemia.

The chain combines TRBV7-9 with TRBJ2-1; 7 positions agree with TRBD2. V gave up 4 bases and J gave up 8 bases; unmatched junction bases: 8. The CDR3 spans 14 residues. CDR1 is SEHNR, CDR2 FQNEAQ, per germline (reference sequence). The CDR3 here is CASSSPMGGYEQFF. In DNA form, the CDR3 reads TGTGCCAGCAGCTCCCCCATGGGGGGGTATGAGCAGTTCTTC.

V usage is TRBV27 and J usage is TRBJ2-3; D uncertain. Germline V gene data show CDR1 as MNHEY and CDR2 as SMNVEV (reference sequence). This CDR3 comprises 15 residues. Trimming stripped 3 bases from V and 5 bases from J, with 15 bases between. This chain's CDR3 is CASSFYLFTKDTQYF. Here the CDR3 DNA reads TGTGCCAGCAGTTTTTACCTTTTTACAAAAGATACGCAGTATTTT.

CDR3 sequence: CASSQRQGSYEQYF. The DNA of the CDR3 is TGTGCCAGCAGCCAGAGACAGGGTAGCTACGAGCAGTACTTC. The chain combines TRBV6-5 with TRBJ2-7; 7 nucleotides line up with TRBD1. The germline gives CDR1 MNHEY, CDR2 SVGAGI. This CDR3 has 14 residues. V shed 6 bases, J shed 3 bases, and the junction held 8 bases outside the gene matches.

This chain links TRBV7-9 with TRBJ2-1; 9 bases fit TRBD2. The CDR3 covers 15 residues. The germline CDR1 and CDR2 sequences are SEHNR and FQNEAQ (reference sequence). Losses at the gene ends were 10 bases for V and 9 bases for J; bases not matched to a gene: 16. The CDR3 protein is CATGRWVAGDGEQFF. In DNA form, the CDR3 reads TGTGCCACCGGTCGGTGGGTAGCGGGAGACGGTGAGCAGTTCTTC. Using reference TRBV7-9 and TRBJ2-1 for the parts outside the CDR3, the full variable domain is DTGVSQNPRHKITKRGQNVTFRCDPISEHNRLYWYRQTLGQGPEFLTYFQNEAQLEKSRLLSDRFSAERPKGSFSTLEIQRTEQGDSAMYLCATGRWVAGDGEQFFGPGTRLTVL.

The chain has TRBV7-9 and TRBJ2-5; 10 bases line up with TRBD2. Per germline, CDR1 SEHNR and CDR2 FQNEAQ (reference sequence). Losses at the gene ends were 5 bases for V and 5 bases for J; bases not matched to a gene: 8. This CDR3 region has 15 residues. In nucleotides, the CDR3 is TGTGCCAGCAGCCCTAGCGGGGGAGTAGGGGAGACCCAGTACTTC. Its translation: CASSPSGGVGETQYF. Full variable domain (outside the CDR3, taken from reference TRBV7-9 and TRBJ2-5): DTGVSQNPRHKITKRGQNVTFRCDPISEHNRLYWYRQTLGQGPEFLTYFQNEAQLEKSRLLSDRFSAERPKGSFSTLEIQRTEQGDSAMYLCASSPSGGVGETQYFGPGTRLLVL.

J is TRBJ2-3 and V is TRBV7-9; D is possibly TRBD1 (5 bases). Germline CDR1 reads SEHNR; CDR2 reads FQNEAQ (reference sequence). Trimming removed 5 bases at V and 5 bases at J, with 8 bases between. The CDR3 covers 12 residues. The CDR3 region is CASSPTGDTQYF. The DNA for the CDR3 is TGTGCCAGCAGCCCCACAGGAGATACGCAGTATTTT.

V usage is TRBV25-1 and J usage is TRBJ2-3, with 8 bases that match TRBD2. CDR3 length: 18 amino acids. The V gene's germline CDR1 is MGHDK and CDR2 SYGVNS. The V gene end was trimmed by 3 bases and the J gene end by 4 bases; junction bases not matched to a gene: 15. The CDR3 loop reads CASSERGMSGSLADTQYF. Written as DNA, the CDR3 is TGTGCCAGCAGTGAGAGGGGTATGAGCGGGAGCTTGGCAGATACGCAGTATTTT.

This rearrangement joins TRBV2 to TRBJ1-1; D is undetermined. Germline V lookup: CDR1 SNHLY, CDR2 FYNNEI. With 3 bases removed from V and 2 bases from J, the gap between germline ends came to 13 bases. The CDR3 sequence is 15 residues long. CDR3 in amino acids: CASSEAATLNTEAFF. CDR3 sequence (DNA): TGTGCCAGCAGTGAGGCAGCCACCCTTAACACTGAAGCTTTCTTT. The variable domain in full, completed from reference TRBV2 and TRBJ1-1, reads EPEVTQTPSHQVTQMGQEVILRCVPISNHLYFYWYRQILGQKVEFLVSFYNNEISEKSEIFDDQFSVERPDGSNFTLKIRSTKLEDSAMYFCASSEAATLNTEAFFGQGTRLTVV.

The chain is built from TRBV19 and TRBJ1-1; a weak D match, TRBD1 (6 bases). CDR1 and CDR2 (germline): LNHDA, SQIVND (reference sequence). V dropped 4 bases and J dropped 4 bases, with 13 bases sitting between them. The CDR3 has 14 amino acids. The CDR3 protein is CASSKGVGGTEAFF. The CDR3 nucleotides read TGTGCCAGTAGTAAGGGGGTTGGGGGCACTGAAGCTTTCTTT.

This clone was found a few times. Other DNA sequences in the sample encode the same CDR3. The CDR3 DNA is TGCGCCAGCAGTTTCGGACTAGCGGGAGCAGATACGCAGTATTTT. This sequence encodes CASSFGLAGADTQYF. This chain connects TRBV5-1 to TRBJ2-3, with TRBD2 matching 13 bases. The germline CDR1 and CDR2 sequences are SGHRS and YFSETQ. This CDR3 spans 15 amino acids. The J segment lost 4 bases and the V segment lost 5 bases, leaving 4 bases of the junction unmatched.

The chain joins TRBV2 to TRBJ2-7; 7 bases map to TRBD1. Losses at the gene ends were 6 bases for V and 3 bases for J; bases not matched to a gene: 5. CDR3 length equals 13 residues. CDR1 is SNHLY and CDR2 is FYNNEI in the germline V gene. DNA of the CDR3: TGTGCCAGCAGGGGAACAGGGGACTACGAGCAGTACTTC. Encoded protein: CASRGTGDYEQYF.

CDR3 nucleotides: TGTGCCATCCACGCAGGGGCAGGGGATAATTCACCCCTCCACTTT. This codes for CAIHAGAGDNSPLHF. The chain couples TRBV2 to TRBJ1-6; possible D gene TRBD1, 6 bases. In germline, CDR1 is SNHLY, CDR2 FYNNEI. Between the trimmed V and J ends, which lost 10 bases and 5 bases, there was a span of 18 bases. This CDR3 has 15 amino acids.

The chain is built from TRBV7-9 and TRBJ1-5, with TRBD1 as a possible D gene (5 bases). Trimming shortened V by 0 bases and J by 5 bases, and 14 bases separated the two germline ends. The V gene's germline CDR1 is SEHNR and CDR2 FQNEAQ (reference sequence). There are 16 residues in the CDR3. The CDR3 DNA sequence: TGTGCCAGCAGCTTAGCAGTGGGGCAGGGAGATCAGCCCCAGCATTTT. It is translated as CASSLAVGQGDQPQHF.

V and J are TRBV5-4 and TRBJ2-4, with D possibly matching TRBD1 (6 bases). V was clipped by 4 bases and J by 5 bases, with 19 bases between them. CDR1 and CDR2 (germline): SGHNT, YYREEE (reference sequence). This CDR3 has 16 amino acids. CDR3 in DNA: TGTGCCAGCAGCAAACCATCGGGACAAGGGGAAAACATTCAGTACTTC. This codes for CASSKPSGQGENIQYF.

The chain combines TRBV4-2 with TRBJ2-7; 7 bases map to TRBD2. From germline, CDR1 is LGHNA and CDR2 YNFKEQ. This CDR3 region has 14 residues. With 5 bases clipped from V and 1 base from J, the junction kept 5 bases outside the gene matches. In DNA, the CDR3 is TGTGCCAGCAGCTTGCAGCGGGGATCCTACGAGCAGTACTTC. Encoded protein: CASSLQRGSYEQYF.

V gene TRBV2 combines with J gene TRBJ1-6; TRBD1 might be the D (5 bases). V was pared by 4 bases and J by 7 bases, with 14 bases between. Germline assignment: CDR1 SNHLY and CDR2 FYNNEI. The CDR3 consists of 15 residues. CDR3 nucleotides: TGTGCCAGCAGTGCGACGGTGGGGGAGAATTCACCCCTCCACTTT. Protein: CASSATVGENSPLHF.

V gene TRBV30 combines with J gene TRBJ2-4; weak D call: TRBD2 (5 bases). V was trimmed by 5 bases and J by 0 bases, leaving 14 bases between them. This CDR3 has 15 residues. From germline, CDR1 is GTSNPN and CDR2 SVGIG (reference sequence). The CDR3 DNA reads as TGTGCCTGGGACTTTCCCGGGATAGCCAAAAACATTCAGTACTTC. It is translated as CAWDFPGIAKNIQYF.

V gene TRBV7-3 combines with J gene TRBJ1-5; D remains unclear. Germline-derived CDR1 and CDR2 are SGHTA and FQGTGA. The CDR3 is 13 amino acids. Deletions cut 5 bases from V and 7 bases from J, with 12 bases between. The CDR3, as DNA: TGTGCCAGCAGCCTCGCCCCAGAACAGCCCCAGCATTTT. As protein: CASSLAPEQPQHF.